This T cell receptor (beta chain) was captured in a study of CD8 T cells in ankylosing spondylitis. With V trimmed by 5 bases and J by 5 bases, 5 bases remained unmatched. The CDR3 runs to 15 residues. From the 5' RACE reads, TCRdb called clonotypes with MiXCR, one entry per CDR3 protein. The sample shows some 240,000 distinct CDR3 sequences, about 24% of them seen only once. Sample: blood, either unsorted or a sorted T cell fraction (not recorded which). The sequence derives from a male donor with ankylosing spondylitis or in good health (not recorded which). V is TRBV12-3 or TRBV12-4 and J is TRBJ2-3, with TRBD1 matching 12 bases. The DNA of the CDR3 is TGTGCCAGCAGTCCTGGGACAGGGGGCAGAGATACGCAGTATTTT. Protein product: CASSPGTGGRDTQYF.